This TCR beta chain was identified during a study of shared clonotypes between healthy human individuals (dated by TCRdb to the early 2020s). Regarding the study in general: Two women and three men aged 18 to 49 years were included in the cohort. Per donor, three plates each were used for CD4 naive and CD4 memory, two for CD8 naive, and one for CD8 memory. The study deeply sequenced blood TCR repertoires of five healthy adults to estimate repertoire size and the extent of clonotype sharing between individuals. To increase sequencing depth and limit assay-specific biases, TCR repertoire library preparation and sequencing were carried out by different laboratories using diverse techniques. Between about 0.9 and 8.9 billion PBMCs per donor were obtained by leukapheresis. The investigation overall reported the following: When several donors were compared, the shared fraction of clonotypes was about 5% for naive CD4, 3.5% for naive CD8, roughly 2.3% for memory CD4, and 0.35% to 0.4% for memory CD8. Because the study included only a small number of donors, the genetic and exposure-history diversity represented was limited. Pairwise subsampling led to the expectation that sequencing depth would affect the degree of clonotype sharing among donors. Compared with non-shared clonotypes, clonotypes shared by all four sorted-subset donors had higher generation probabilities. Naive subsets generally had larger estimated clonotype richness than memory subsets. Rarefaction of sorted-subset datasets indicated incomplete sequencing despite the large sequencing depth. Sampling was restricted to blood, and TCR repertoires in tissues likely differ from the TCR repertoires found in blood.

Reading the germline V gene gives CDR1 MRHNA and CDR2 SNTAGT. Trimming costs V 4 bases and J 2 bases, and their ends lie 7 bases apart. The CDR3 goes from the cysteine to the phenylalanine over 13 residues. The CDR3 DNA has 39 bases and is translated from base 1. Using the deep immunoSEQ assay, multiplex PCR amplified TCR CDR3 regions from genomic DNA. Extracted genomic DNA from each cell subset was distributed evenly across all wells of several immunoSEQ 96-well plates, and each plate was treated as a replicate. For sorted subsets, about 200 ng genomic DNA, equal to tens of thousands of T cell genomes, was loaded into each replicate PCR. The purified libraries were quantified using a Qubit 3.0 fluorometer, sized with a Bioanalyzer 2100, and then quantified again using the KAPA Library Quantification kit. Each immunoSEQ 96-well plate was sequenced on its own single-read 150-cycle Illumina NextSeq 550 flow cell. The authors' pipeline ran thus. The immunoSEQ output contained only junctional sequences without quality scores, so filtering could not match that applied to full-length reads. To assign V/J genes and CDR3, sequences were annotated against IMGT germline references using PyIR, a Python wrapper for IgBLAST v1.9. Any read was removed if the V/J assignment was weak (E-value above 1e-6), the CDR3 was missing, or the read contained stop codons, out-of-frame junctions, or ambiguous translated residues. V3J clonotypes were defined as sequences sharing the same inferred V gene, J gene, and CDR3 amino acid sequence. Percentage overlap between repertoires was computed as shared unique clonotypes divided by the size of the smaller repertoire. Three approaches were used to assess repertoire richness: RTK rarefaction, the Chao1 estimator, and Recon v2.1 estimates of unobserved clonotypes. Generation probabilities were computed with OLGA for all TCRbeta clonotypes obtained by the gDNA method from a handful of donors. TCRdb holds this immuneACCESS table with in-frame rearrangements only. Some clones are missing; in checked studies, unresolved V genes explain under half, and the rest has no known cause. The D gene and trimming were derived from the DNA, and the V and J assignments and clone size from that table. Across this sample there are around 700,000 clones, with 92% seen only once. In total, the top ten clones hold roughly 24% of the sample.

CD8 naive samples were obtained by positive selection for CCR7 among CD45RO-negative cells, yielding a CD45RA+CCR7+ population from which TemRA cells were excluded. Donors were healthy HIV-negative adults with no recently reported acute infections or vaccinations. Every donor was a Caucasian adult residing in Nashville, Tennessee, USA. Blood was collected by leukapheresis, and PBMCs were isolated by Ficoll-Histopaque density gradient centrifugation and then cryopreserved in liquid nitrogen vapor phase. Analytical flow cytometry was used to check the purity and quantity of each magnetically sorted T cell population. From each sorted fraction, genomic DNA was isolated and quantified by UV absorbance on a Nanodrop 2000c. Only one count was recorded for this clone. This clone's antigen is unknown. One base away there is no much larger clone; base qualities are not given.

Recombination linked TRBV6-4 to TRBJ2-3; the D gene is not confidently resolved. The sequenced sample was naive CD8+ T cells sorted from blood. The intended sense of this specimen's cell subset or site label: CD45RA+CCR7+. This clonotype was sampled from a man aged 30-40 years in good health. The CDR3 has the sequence CASSGQPTDTQYF. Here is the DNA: TGTGCCAGCAGTGGGCAGCCCACAGATACGCAGTATTTT.